Sequencing of this T cell receptor beta chain was carried out in a study of post-analysis software for immune sequencing data. Looking at the study overall: Progressive-relapsing, secondary progressive and relapsing-remitting multiple sclerosis were among the disease courses included. Overall study results and limits: Controls showed lower frequencies than patients for four to six TRBV segments, and TRBV5-6, TRBV5-1 and TRBV20-1 were among these. When compared against controls, multiple sclerosis patients showed significantly lower normalized Chao1 diversity.

CDR1 and CDR2 from the germline V gene are SEHNR and FQNEAQ (reference sequence). V lost 5 bases to trimming and J lost 1 base; unmatched junction nucleotides: 13. The CDR3 totals 17 residues. As for this clonotype: Its target is not known.

Tagging with unique molecular identifiers was a feature of the TCR beta cDNA libraries. Yield was roughly 500,000 cDNA molecules from approximately 0.91 to 9.4 million T cells. Via MiXCR, TCRdb re-called the PCR reads, giving one row per CDR3 protein. The sample includes 750,000 to 950,000 distinct CDR3 sequences, approximately 53% of them seen just once. This receptor was identified in a girl aged 5 to 17 with multiple sclerosis. The sequencing input was blood. The rearrangement joins TRBV7-9 to TRBJ1-2, with 7 bases aligning to TRBD1. The DNA of the CDR3 is TGTGCCAGCAGCCTTCCGATCGACAGGGACCTTAACTATGGCTACACCTTC. Its protein is CASSLPIDRDLNYGYTF.